The T cell receptor (beta chain) described here comes from a study of T cell changes during pregnancy in multiple sclerosis. Only in-frame clones appear in the TCRdb table, and some are missing; sequencing was by immunoSEQ multiplex PCR. The sample yields approximately 70,000 clones, 94% seen once. Per germline, CDR1 SEHNR and CDR2 FQNEAQ (reference sequence). Trimming removed 3 bases from V and 2 bases from J, with 17 bases in between. This CDR3 spans 16 amino acids. The chain uses TRBV7-9 and TRBJ2-7; D might be TRBD2 (6 bases). The sequences come from CD4+ T cells from peripheral blood mononuclear cells, collected after pregnancy. This clonotype was sampled from a female donor with multiple sclerosis, enrolled in a pregnancy study. CDR3 in amino acids: CASSLIGGPPPYEQYF. CDR3 nucleotide sequence: TGTGCCAGCAGCTTGATTGGAGGGCCCCCTCCCTACGAGCAGTACTTC.